This T cell receptor beta chain originates from a study of T cell responses to AZD1222 COVID-19 vaccine. The length of the CDR3 is 13 residues. The germline V gene has CDR1 LNHNV and CDR2 YYDKDF (reference sequence). The V and J ends lost 0 bases and 2 bases respectively, with 5 bases between them. Details on this clone: Its antigen is as yet unknown.

The repertoire was sequenced with immunoSEQ multiplex PCR; TCRdb's copy has only in-frame clones and lacks some. The sample comprises some 150,000 clones, about 90% of which are singletons, and approximately 3% rests with the top ten. Findings and limits, study-wide: Across the whole spike, CD4 TCRs peaked at regions 160-218 and 743-854.

The source was peripheral blood, collected on day 0 of MenACWY control vaccination. The chain carries TRBV15 and TRBJ2-7; D uncertain. This TCR was sampled from an adult in good health. CDR3 in amino acids: CATSRDTPYEQYF. The CDR3 region has the DNA TGTGCCACCAGCAGAGATACCCCCTACGAGCAGTACTTC.